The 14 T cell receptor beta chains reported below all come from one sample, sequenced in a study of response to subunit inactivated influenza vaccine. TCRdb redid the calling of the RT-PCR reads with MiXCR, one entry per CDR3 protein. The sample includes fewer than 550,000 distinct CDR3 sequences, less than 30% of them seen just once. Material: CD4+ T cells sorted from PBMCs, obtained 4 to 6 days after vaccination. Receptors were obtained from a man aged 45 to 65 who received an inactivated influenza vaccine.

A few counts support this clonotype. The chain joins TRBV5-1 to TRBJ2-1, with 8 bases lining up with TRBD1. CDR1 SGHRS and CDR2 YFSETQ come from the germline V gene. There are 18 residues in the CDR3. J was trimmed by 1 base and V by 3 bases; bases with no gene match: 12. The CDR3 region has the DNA TGCGCCAGCAGCTCGGGTCGCGGGACAGGTCAATCCTACAATGAGCAGTTCTTC. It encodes CASSSGRGTGQSYNEQFF. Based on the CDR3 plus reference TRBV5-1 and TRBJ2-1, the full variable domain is KAGVTQTPRYLIKTRGQQVTLSCSPISGHRSVSWYQQTPGQGLQFLFEYFSETQRNKGNFPGRFSGRQFSNSRSEMNVSTLELGDSALYLCASSSGRGTGQSYNEQFFGPGTRLTVL.

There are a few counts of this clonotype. For the CDR3, the DNA is TGCGCCAGCAGCTTGTTCCACAGGGGGAACACTGAAGCTTTCTTT. It is translated as CASSLFHRGNTEAFF. V gene TRBV5-1 combines with J gene TRBJ1-1; TRBD1 matches at 7 bases. J lost 1 base, V lost 1 base, and 4 bases had no gene match. In germline, CDR1 is SGHRS, CDR2 YFSETQ. This CDR3 is 15 amino acids long.

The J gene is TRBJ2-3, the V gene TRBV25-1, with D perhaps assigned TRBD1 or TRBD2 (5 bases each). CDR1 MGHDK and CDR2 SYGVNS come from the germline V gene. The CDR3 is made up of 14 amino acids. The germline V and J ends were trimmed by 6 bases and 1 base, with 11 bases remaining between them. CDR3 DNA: TGTGCCAGCAGCCCCCGGGACGGCACAGATACGCAGTATTTT. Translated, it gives CASSPRDGTDTQYF.

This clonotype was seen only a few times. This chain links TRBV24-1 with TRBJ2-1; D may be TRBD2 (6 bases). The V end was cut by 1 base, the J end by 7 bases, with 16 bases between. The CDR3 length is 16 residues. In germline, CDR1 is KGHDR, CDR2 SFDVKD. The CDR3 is CATSDFRGSRANEQFF. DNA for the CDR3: TGTGCCACCAGTGATTTTCGGGGGAGTCGTGCGAATGAGCAGTTCTTC.

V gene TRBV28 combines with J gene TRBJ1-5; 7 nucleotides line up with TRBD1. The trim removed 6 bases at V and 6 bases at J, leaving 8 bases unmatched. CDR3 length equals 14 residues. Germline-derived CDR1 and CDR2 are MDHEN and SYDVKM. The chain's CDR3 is CASRPGGTGQPQHF. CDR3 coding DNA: TGTGCCAGCAGACCAGGGGGAACGGGTCAGCCCCAGCATTTT.

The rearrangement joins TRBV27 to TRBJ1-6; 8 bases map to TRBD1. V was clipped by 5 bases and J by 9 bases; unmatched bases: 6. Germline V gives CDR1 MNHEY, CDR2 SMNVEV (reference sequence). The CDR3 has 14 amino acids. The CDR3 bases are TGTGCCAGCAGTAACGGACAGGGCCGTTCACCCCTCCACTTT. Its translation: CASSNGQGRSPLHF.

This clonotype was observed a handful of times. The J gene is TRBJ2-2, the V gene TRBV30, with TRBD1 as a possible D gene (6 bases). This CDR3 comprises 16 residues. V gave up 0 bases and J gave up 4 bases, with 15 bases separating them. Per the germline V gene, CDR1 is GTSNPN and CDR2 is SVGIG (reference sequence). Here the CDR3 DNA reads TGTGCCTGGAGTGTAGAAGCAGGGGCGCTCACCGGGGAGCTGTTTTTT. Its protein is CAWSVEAGALTGELFF.

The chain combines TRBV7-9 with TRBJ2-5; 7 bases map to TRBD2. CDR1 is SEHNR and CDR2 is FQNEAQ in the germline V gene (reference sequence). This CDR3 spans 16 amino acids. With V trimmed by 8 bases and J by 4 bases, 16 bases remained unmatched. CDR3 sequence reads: CASSLRGGQHGETQYF. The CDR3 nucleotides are TGTGCCAGCTCCCTCCGCGGGGGTCAGCACGGAGAGACCCAGTACTTC.

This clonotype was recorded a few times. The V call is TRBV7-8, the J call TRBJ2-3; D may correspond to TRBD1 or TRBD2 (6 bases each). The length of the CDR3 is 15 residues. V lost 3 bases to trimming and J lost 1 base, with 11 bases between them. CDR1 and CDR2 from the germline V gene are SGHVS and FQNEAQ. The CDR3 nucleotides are TGTGCCAGCAGCTTTAGGGGGGAGGGCACAGATACGCAGTATTTT. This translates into CASSFRGEGTDTQYF.

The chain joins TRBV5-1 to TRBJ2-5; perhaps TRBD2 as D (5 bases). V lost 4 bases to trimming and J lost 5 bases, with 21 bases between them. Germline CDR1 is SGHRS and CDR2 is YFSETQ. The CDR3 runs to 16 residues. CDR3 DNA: TGCGCCAGCAGCCCAAACCCTGCTGACACGGGGGAGACCCAGTACTTC. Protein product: CASSPNPADTGETQYF.

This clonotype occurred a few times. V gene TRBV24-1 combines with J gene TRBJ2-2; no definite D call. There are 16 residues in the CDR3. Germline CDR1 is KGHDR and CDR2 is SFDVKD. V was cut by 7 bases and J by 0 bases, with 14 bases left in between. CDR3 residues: CATRPGSASNTGELFF. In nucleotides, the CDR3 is TGTGCCACCAGGCCAGGCTCTGCCTCGAACACCGGGGAGCTGTTTTTT.

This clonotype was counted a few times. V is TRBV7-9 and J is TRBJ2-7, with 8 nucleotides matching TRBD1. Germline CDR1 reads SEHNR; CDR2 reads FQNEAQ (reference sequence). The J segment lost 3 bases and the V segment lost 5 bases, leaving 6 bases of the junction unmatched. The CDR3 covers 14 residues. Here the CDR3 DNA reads TGTGCCAGCAGCCACCGGACAGGGTACTACGAGCAGTACTTC. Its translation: CASSHRTGYYEQYF.

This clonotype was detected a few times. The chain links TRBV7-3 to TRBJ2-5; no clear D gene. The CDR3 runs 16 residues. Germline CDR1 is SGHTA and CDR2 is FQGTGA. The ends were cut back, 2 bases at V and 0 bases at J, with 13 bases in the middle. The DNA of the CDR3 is TGTGCCAGCAGCTTATTACCCCGCAGATACCAAGAGACCCAGTACTTC. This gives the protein CASSLLPRRYQETQYF.

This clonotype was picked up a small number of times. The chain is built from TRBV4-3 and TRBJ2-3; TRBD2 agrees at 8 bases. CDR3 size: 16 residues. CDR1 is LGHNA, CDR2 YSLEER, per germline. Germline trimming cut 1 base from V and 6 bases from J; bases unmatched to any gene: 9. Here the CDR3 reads CASSQVGRGDFDTQYF. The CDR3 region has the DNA TGCGCCAGCAGCCAAGTTGGGCGGGGGGACTTTGATACGCAGTATTTT.